These T cell receptor beta chains were read from a single sample in a study of cytotoxic CD8 clonotypes in ibrutinib-treated CLL. Repertoires were generated with immunoSEQ multiplex PCR, while TCRdb's copy carries only in-frame clones and drops some. The sample holds about 300,000 clones; around 69% are singletons and the top ten take about 6%. Sequenced material: PBMCs, taken at disease progression, from a patient treated with ibrutinib. The receptors come from a human donor with chronic lymphocytic leukemia. The CDR3 runs from the conserved cysteine through the conserved F or W. A D gene is named only where the DNA matches it firmly. Clone size is not always given. Where it is, it says once, few, many or a class for expanded clones.

CDR3nt	CDR3aa	v_gene	j_gene	abundance	d_gene
TGTGCCAGCAGCGGACCAGACGGGATTAGCAATCAGCCCCAGCATTTT	CASSGPDGISNQPQHF	TRBV28	TRBJ1-5	NA	NA
TGTGCCAGCAGCTTCTCAGGGGGGAGCAATCAGCCCCAGCATTTT	CASSFSGGSNQPQHF	TRBV7-8	TRBJ1-5	NA	TRBD1
TGTGCCAGCAGCCGTAGCGGGGGGGCAAACACCGGGGAGCTGTTTTTT	CASSRSGGANTGELFF	TRBV11-2	TRBJ2-2	NA	TRBD2
TGCAGCGCCCGAAGGGACAATTCGAACACTGAAGCTTTCTTT	CSARRDNSNTEAFF	TRBV29-1	TRBJ1-1	NA	NA
TGTGCCAGCAGTTACTTTAGCGGCACCGGGGAGCTGTTTTTT	CASSYFSGTGELFF	TRBV6-6	TRBJ2-2	NA	NA
TGCAGCGTTGGGGACAGTGGGGAGCAGTACTTC	CSVGDSGEQYF	TRBV29-1	TRBJ2-7	NA	TRBD1
TGTGCCAGCAGCTTGCGCACAGGGGTCACAGATACGCAGTATTTT	CASSLRTGVTDTQYF	TRBV5-8	TRBJ2-3	NA	TRBD1
TGTGCCATCGGGACTAGAGGCTTCGAGCAGTACTTC	CAIGTRGFEQYF	TRBV10-3	TRBJ2-7	NA	TRBD2
TGTGCCAGCAGCTTAACGACGAACGGGTGGACCGGGGAGCTGTTTTTT	CASSLTTNGWTGELFF	TRBV7-3	TRBJ2-2	NA	NA
TGCAGCGTTAGAGGAACAGGGGCCAACGTCCTGACTTTC	CSVRGTGANVLTF	TRBV29-1	TRBJ2-6	NA	NA
TGTGCCAGCAACCCGTGGGGGGAGAACTATGGCTACACCTTC	CASNPWGENYGYTF	TRBV9	TRBJ1-2	few	NA
TGTGCCAGCCAGGACGGCCTGGGGTACGAGCAGTACTTC	CASQDGLGYEQYF	TRBV11-2	TRBJ2-7	few	NA
TGCGCCAGCAGCCAAGATCCGGCGGCAGGCGAAGCTTTCTTT	CASSQDPAAGEAFF	TRBV4-1	TRBJ1-1	few	NA
TGTGCCAGCAGCCAAGGCAGGGAGAATTCACCCCTCCACTTT	CASSQGRENSPLHF	TRBV4-2	TRBJ1-6	NA	NA
TGCGCCAGCAGCCAAGGGTCCGAGCAGTACTTC	CASSQGSEQYF	TRBV4-3	TRBJ2-7	NA	NA
TGTGCCACCAGCAGAGATCCTAATCAGCCCCAGCATTTT	CATSRDPNQPQHF	TRBV15	TRBJ1-5	NA	NA
TGTGCCAGTAGTTCGACAGGGTTTGGGGCCAACGTCCTGACTTTC	CASSSTGFGANVLTF	TRBV19	TRBJ2-6	NA	TRBD1
TGTGCCAGTAGTATGCTTGGGCAGACCTACGAGCAGTACTTC	CASSMLGQTYEQYF	TRBV19	TRBJ2-7	NA	NA
TGCGCCAGCAATCCGACGCAGGGGGTGAATTGGGGCTACACCTTC	CASNPTQGVNWGYTF	TRBV5-1	TRBJ1-2	NA	TRBD1
TGTGCCAGCAGCCCGGGACTAGCTCAGAATGAGCAGTTCTTC	CASSPGLAQNEQFF	TRBV7-2	TRBJ2-1	NA	TRBD2